What follows are 21 T cell receptor beta chains derived from one specimen sequenced in a study of OX40 agonist ivuxolimab in advanced cancers. The data were produced by immunoSEQ multiplex PCR, yet TCRdb's version contains in-frame clones alone and is incomplete. The data contain about 90,000 clones, more than 80% of them singletons. The specimen comprised CD4+ or CD8+ T cells sorted from blood, sampled in a trial of the OX40 agonist ivuxolimab. The receptors here all came from an adult with an advanced solid tumor such as melanoma, head and neck, liver or kidney cancer.

This sequence joins TRBV30 and TRBJ2-3, with 7 bases aligning to TRBD1. This CDR3 spans 16 amino acids. The V gene end was trimmed by 0 bases and the J gene end by 5 bases; junction bases not matched to a gene: 11. Germline lookup yields CDR1 GTSNPN and CDR2 SVGIG (reference sequence). CDR3 nucleotides: TGTGCCTGGAGTGTAGATTCCAGGGGGATTCTAGATACGCAGTATTTT. It codes for CAWSVDSRGILDTQYF.

The chain has TRBV30 and TRBJ2-7, with D perhaps assigned TRBD1 or TRBD2 (5 bases each). The germline gives CDR1 GTSNPN, CDR2 SVGIG (reference sequence). Trimming took off 1 base at V and 5 bases at J, with 12 bases between the two ends. This CDR3 contains 13 residues. DNA of the CDR3: TGTGCCTGGAGTGGGGACCAGGGTAACGAGCAGTACTTC. This gives the protein CAWSGDQGNEQYF.

The V and J genes are TRBV27 and TRBJ2-1; TRBD1 is a possible D gene (5 bases). CDR1 is MNHEY and CDR2 is SMNVEV in the germline V gene (reference sequence). V was shortened by 2 bases and J by 6 bases, with 5 bases between the two germline ends. CDR3 length equals 12 residues. The CDR3 bases are TGTGCCAGCAGTTTAAGGGGCAATGAGCAGTTCTTC. This encodes CASSLRGNEQFF.

V usage is TRBV30 and J usage is TRBJ1-1, with D tentatively TRBD1 (5 bases). Per the germline V gene, CDR1 is GTSNPN and CDR2 is SVGIG (reference sequence). Trimming stripped 2 bases from V and 6 bases from J, with 13 bases between. The CDR3 sequence is 13 residues long. CDR3: CAWSKKGSPEAFF. The CDR3 DNA is TGTGCCTGGAGTAAAAAGGGGAGCCCTGAAGCTTTCTTT.

The CDR3 DNA reads TGTGCCAGCTCACCTCGAGGGCCGCCGAACACTGAAGCTTTCTTT. Amino acids: CASSPRGPPNTEAFF. The chain has TRBV18 and TRBJ1-1; D not resolved. V shed 3 bases and J shed 1 base, with 12 bases lying between them. CDR3 size: 15 residues. Germline CDR1 and CDR2: KGHSH and LQKENI.

The chain joins TRBV5-5 to TRBJ2-7, with a weak D call TRBD2 (6 bases). The V gene lost 2 bases and the J gene lost 3 bases, with 9 bases spanning the gap. The CDR3 extends over 13 amino acids. CDR1 is SGHKS and CDR2 is YYEKEE in the germline V gene (reference sequence). The CDR3 DNA is TGTGCCAGCAGCTTCGGGGGAGACTACGAGCAGTACTTC. As protein: CASSFGGDYEQYF.

This rearrangement joins TRBV18 to TRBJ2-7; possibly TRBD1 or TRBD2 for D (6 bases each). V shed 3 bases and J shed 1 base, with 16 bases lying between them. Germline lookup yields CDR1 KGHSH and CDR2 LQKENI. There are 16 residues in the CDR3. For the CDR3, the DNA is TGTGCCAGCTCACCCGGCGGGGACACGGGTTCCTACGAGCAGTACTTC. This translates into CASSPGGDTGSYEQYF.

This clone was seen a single time. CDR3 residues: CATKRGETEAFF. The CDR3 region has the DNA TGTGCCACGAAGAGGGGTGAGACTGAAGCTTTCTTT. The chain couples TRBV27 to TRBJ1-1; the D gene is possibly TRBD1 (5 bases). V was cut by 10 bases and J by 5 bases, with 14 bases left in between. There are 12 residues in the CDR3. From germline, CDR1 is MNHEY and CDR2 SMNVEV (reference sequence).

There are a few counts of this clone. This sample includes further DNA sequences coding for the same CDR3. The chain recombines TRBV6-5 with TRBJ1-1, with a weak D call TRBD1 (6 bases). The CDR3 has 14 residues. V dropped 2 bases and J dropped 1 base, with 8 bases sitting between them. In germline, CDR1 is MNHEY, CDR2 SVGAGI. This CDR3 reads CASSYGGANTEAFF. CDR3 sequence (DNA): TGTGCCAGCAGTTACGGGGGGGCGAACACTGAAGCTTTCTTT.

This rearrangement joins TRBV7-6 to TRBJ2-5; D may be TRBD2 (6 bases). This CDR3 has 13 amino acids. The germline gives CDR1 SGHVS, CDR2 FNYEAQ. In DNA form, the CDR3 reads TGTGCGTCCCAACTGGGACTCCAAGAGACCCAGTACTTC. Translation: CASQLGLQETQYF.

This chain joins TRBV27 and TRBJ2-7; 8 bases are shared with TRBD1. CDR3 length equals 14 residues. CDR1 MNHEY and CDR2 SMNVEV come from the germline V gene (reference sequence). V trimming: 8 bases; J trimming: 5 bases; junction bases outside the gene matches: 11. CDR3 nucleotides: TGTGCCAGCGTCTTAGGACAGGGAGTGCACGAGCAGTACTTC. Translation: CASVLGQGVHEQYF.

The chain employs TRBV11-3 and TRBJ1-1; 8 nucleotides match TRBD1. CDR1 SGHNT and CDR2 YENEEA come from the germline V gene. V dropped 5 bases and J dropped 2; count of bases not matched to a gene: 7. The CDR3 extends over 15 amino acids. The CDR3 protein is CASSARDRSNTEAFF. The CDR3 nucleotides read TGTGCCAGCAGCGCCCGGGACAGGAGTAACACTGAAGCTTTCTTT. Filled out from reference TRBV11-3 and TRBJ1-1, the complete variable domain reads EAGVVQSPRYKIIEKKQPVAFWCNPISGHNTLYWYLQNLGQGPELLIRYENEEAVDDSQLPKDRFSAERLKGVDSTLKIQPAELGDSAVYLCASSARDRSNTEAFFGQGTRLTVV.

J is TRBJ2-5 and V is TRBV27; D remains ambiguous. Germline V gene sequence: CDR1 MNHEY, CDR2 SMNVEV (reference sequence). CDR3 length: 14 amino acids. V was shortened by 2 bases and J by 3 bases, with 10 bases between the two germline ends. The CDR3 DNA reads as TGTGCCAGCAGTTTAGGACCGAGGAAAGAGACCCAGTACTTC. Translating it yields CASSLGPRKETQYF.

The chain is built from TRBV5-1 and TRBJ1-1; tentative D call: TRBD1 (5 bases). Germline values: CDR1 SGHRS, CDR2 YFSETQ. The CDR3 is made up of 15 amino acids. Trimming pared 6 bases from V and 8 bases from J, leaving 23 bases between. CDR3 DNA sequence: TGCGCCAGCACCCTGCGGGAGGGGCCGGGGAGAGAAGCTTTCTTT. It encodes CASTLREGPGREAFF.

The chain uses TRBV27 and TRBJ2-2; D uncertain. This CDR3 comprises 11 residues. Trimming left V 6 bases short and J 4 bases short, with 3 bases between. Germline lookup yields CDR1 MNHEY and CDR2 SMNVEV (reference sequence). The CDR3 region has the DNA TGTGCCAGCAGACGCACCGGGGAGCTGTTTTTT. Amino acids: CASRRTGELFF.

This clone was found a few times. The chain carries TRBV19 and TRBJ2-7; 10 nucleotides agree with TRBD1. Unmatched junction bases numbered 9, after V lost 5 bases and J lost 2 bases. The CDR3 runs 16 residues. The V gene's germline CDR1 is LNHDA and CDR2 SQIVND (reference sequence). This CDR3 is CASSPPTGGIPYEQYF. The CDR3 DNA sequence: TGTGCCAGTAGTCCCCCGACAGGGGGCATTCCCTACGAGCAGTACTTC.

J is TRBJ2-4 and V is TRBV28, with 7 bases matching TRBD1. CDR3 size: 15 residues. V lost 5 bases, J lost 1 base, and 5 bases stayed unmatched. Germline assignment: CDR1 MDHEN and CDR2 SYDVKM. The CDR3 protein is CASSQDREAKNIQYF. In DNA form, the CDR3 reads TGTGCCAGCAGTCAAGACAGGGAGGCCAAAAACATTCAGTACTTC.

Notes on this clone: One end of the junction is discordant with germline, which a read error may explain. V usage is TRBV6-6 and J usage is TRBJ1-2, with D unresolved. Germline lookup yields CDR1 MNHNY and CDR2 SVGAGI (reference sequence). CDR3 length equals 12 residues. CDR3 nucleotides: TGTGCCAGCAGCGCGGCGTACTACGGCTACACCTTC. It translates to CASSAAYYGYTF.

This CDR3 reads CASGGAALYGYTF. As DNA, the CDR3 is TGTGCTAGTGGCGGGGCAGCCCTCTATGGCTACACCTTC. The rearrangement links TRBV12-5 to TRBJ1-2; D is perhaps TRBD1 (5 bases). V dropped 6 bases and J dropped 4 bases, with 12 bases sitting between them. Germline loops: CDR1 LGHNT, CDR2 FRNRAP. The CDR3 runs 13 residues.

J is TRBJ1-6 and V is TRBV19; 9 bases line up with TRBD1. This CDR3 spans 15 amino acids. Losses at the gene ends were 6 bases for V and 5 bases for J; bases not matched to a gene: 5. Per the germline V gene, CDR1 is LNHDA and CDR2 is SQIVND (reference sequence). As DNA, the CDR3 is TGTGCCAGTAGGGACCGGGACAGGGATAATTCACCCCTCCACTTT. Translation gives CASRDRDRDNSPLHF.

V gene TRBV6-9 combines with J gene TRBJ2-1, with 9 bases identical to TRBD2. CDR3 length: 16 residues. Germline CDR1 is MNHGY and CDR2 is SVAAGI. Trimming removed 7 bases from V and 4 bases from J; junction bases left unmatched: 11. CDR3 DNA sequence: TGTGCCAGCAACCTCCCATTAGCGGGAGAGTACAATGAGCAGTTCTTC. It codes for CASNLPLAGEYNEQFF.